This T cell receptor (beta chain) was identified during a study of human T cells and chemical hapten exposure (dated by TCRdb to about 2021). For the wider study: For sensitization, 2% DPC in acetone was applied to a 2 cm by 2 cm area of upper inner arm skin. Throughout the approximately 22-week study period, patients were also given weekly therapeutic DPC doses on the scalp. The study tracked peripheral blood TCR repertoire changes in vivo during primary and secondary sensitization to the hapten diphenylcyclopropenone (DPC) in alopecia patients. Libraries were pooled for sequencing, and per-sample TCR yields varied mainly because of small differences in library volumes within the pool. Patch testing was performed on the upper back with Finn chambers containing 0.01% DPC, and the patch tests were scored after 6 days according to International Contact Dermatitis Research Group standards. Alopecia areata with under or over 50% scalp involvement, alopecia totalis and alopecia universalis were represented in the patient cohort, which was mostly female. Twenty-nine alopecia patients gave blood for TCR sequencing at one to four time points (pre-sensitization, 2, 6 and 24 weeks). Blood samples were taken from patients before sensitization (week 0) and at 2, 6 and about 24 weeks after DPC sensitization. Study-level results and caveats: Expanded TCRs formed significantly more large CDR3 similarity clusters than pre-sensitization or healthy control sets, consistent with antigen-driven responses. Patch test score was positively correlated with the number of PT1 expanded TCRs, with significance at thresholds 8, 16 and 32 but not at 4. The number of TCRs above 1 in 1000 frequency did not change with DPC sensitization; there was no evidence of global repertoire structure alterations. After repeated subsampling, changes were observed in the strength of the expansion versus patch-test correlation and in the threshold at which the correlation became significant. Alopecia, a presumed autoimmune disease, was present in all patients, so the immune response of the patients might differ from that of healthy individuals.

Libraries were constructed by RACE. Sequencing took place on a NextSeq 500. During library preparation, unique molecular identifiers were attached to individual cDNA molecules so that TCRs could be counted quantitatively and reproducibly. Each blood RNA sample was used to sequence both TCR alpha and TCR beta chains. The paper's data handling went like this. The median number of TCRs per sample was 95,638, ranging from about 20,000 to 750,000. The Decombinator software suite was used to annotate V, J and CDR3 in the TCR reads. For the PS versus PT1 abundance plots, all samples were subsampled to the same number of TCRs (28,000). Expanded TCRs were defined as absent before sensitization and observed at least eight times at the 2-week time point. Through fastp at Q25 and MiXCR, TCRdb rebuilt clones from the public reads, retaining in-frame beta chains. A single entry per CDR3 protein holds the most common genes and DNA from its merged rows. The V and J calls follow TCRdb's processing rather than the paper's. The table for this sample lists 99,000 or so distinct CDR3 sequences; less than 45% of them were counted only once. Clones ranked in the top ten supply approximately 3% of the sample.

For this clonotype: There is no known antigen for this receptor. No clone much larger than this one lies a single base away; base qualities are absent.

The meaning of the sample's time point label: patch test 3, about 24 weeks after DPC sensitization. The label giving this sample's treatment or condition can be read as: therapeutic diphenylcyclopropenone sensitization with weekly scalp DPC. Blood at each patch-test visit was drawn before the patch test was applied. To be eligible, patients had to be aged 18 to 70, diagnosed with alopecia and judged suitable for DPC therapy, while pregnant patients were excluded. Total RNA was extracted from unfractionated whole blood that had been collected in Tempus Blood RNA tubes. V is cut by 1 base and J by 3 bases, and the space between the germline ends is 12 bases. Based on the germline V gene, the CDR1 and CDR2 sequences are SGHVS and FQNEAQ. CDR3 length: 15 amino acids, cysteine to phenylalanine. Kept here is only the CDR3 DNA, which spans 45 bases and is read in frame from base 1.

Specimen: whole blood, collected in connection with sensitization to the hapten diphenylcyclopropenone (DPC). This TCR derives from a man between 35 and 55 years old with alopecia areata. Some clones in this sample may be carry-over from other donors' samples. The chain uses TRBV7-8 and TRBJ2-5; possibly the D gene is TRBD1, per 5 matching bases. The nucleotide sequence reads TGTGCCAGCAGCTTAGAAGGTGGCAGGGAAGAGACCCAGTACTTC. This sequence encodes CASSLEGGREETQYF.